This passage covers 21 T cell receptor beta chains from one sample sequenced in a study of a mutant IDH1 vaccine in newly diagnosed glioma. Documented time point: baseline, week 1 (first vaccination visit). Documented treatment: pre-vaccination baseline after standard-of-care therapy. Method: immunoSEQ multiplex PCR; TCRdb's copy keeps in-frame clones and lacks some. The table includes approximately 92,000 clones, about four fifths detected once. The material sequenced was PBMCs, taken from a glioma patient treated with radiotherapy, temozolomide or both. These receptors were taken from a woman in her 50s with glioma.

This clone was counted between two and nine times. V and J are TRBV19 and TRBJ1-2; TRBD1 agrees at 7 bases. Germline values: CDR1 LNHDA, CDR2 SQIVND (reference sequence). With V trimmed by 3 bases and J by 4 bases, 2 bases remained unmatched. The CDR3 is 13 residues long. CDR3 sequence reads: CASSMDRSYGYTF. The DNA for the CDR3 is TGTGCCAGTAGTATGGACAGGAGCTATGGCTACACCTTC. Filled out from reference TRBV19 and TRBJ1-2, the complete variable domain reads DGGITQSPKYLFRKEGQNVTLSCEQNLNHDAMYWYRQDPGQGLRLIYYSQIVNDFQKGDIAEGYSVSREKKESFPLTVTSAQKNPTAFYLCASSMDRSYGYTFGSGTRLTVV.

The gene calls are TRBV4-3 and TRBJ1-2; D remains unclear. Trimming took 0 bases from V and 2 from J, leaving 7 bases between them. This CDR3 region has 14 residues. CDR1 is LGHNA, CDR2 YSLEER, per germline. The CDR3 bases are TGCGCCAGCAGCCAAGAACCAGGAAACTATGGCTACACCTTC. It translates to CASSQEPGNYGYTF.

V and J are TRBV4-1 and TRBJ1-2; possibly TRBD1 for D (6 bases). V shed 0 bases and J shed 9 bases, with 14 bases lying between them. The CDR3 is 14 residues long. The V gene's germline CDR1 is MGHRA and CDR2 YSYEKL. The CDR3 DNA is TGCGCCAGCAGCCAAGAGGGGGGCGGAGGAAGCTACACCTTC. Its translation: CASSQEGGGGSYTF.

V gene TRBV6-4 combines with J gene TRBJ2-7, with D maybe TRBD2 (5 bases). The CDR3 spans 14 residues. In germline, CDR1 is MRHNA, CDR2 SNTAGT. With 2 bases removed from V and 0 bases from J, the gap between germline ends came to 8 bases. The chain's CDR3 is CASSDTDSSYEQYF. The CDR3 nucleotides read TGTGCCAGCAGTGACACGGACTCCTCCTACGAGCAGTACTTC.

This chain joins TRBV7-2 and TRBJ1-4; 9 bases line up with TRBD1. Unmatched junction bases numbered 1, after V lost 3 bases and J lost 5 bases. Germline V lookup: CDR1 SGHTA, CDR2 FQGNSA. This CDR3 has 14 amino acids. CDR3 residues: CASSFGTGNEKLFF. The CDR3, as DNA: TGTGCCAGCAGCTTCGGGACAGGGAATGAAAAACTGTTTTTT.

The J gene is TRBJ1-1, the V gene TRBV6-5; TRBD1 is a possible D gene (6 bases). The CDR3 spans 14 residues. Germline assignment: CDR1 MNHEY and CDR2 SVGAGI. V lost 6 bases and J 0 bases, leaving 11 bases between the germline ends. Here the CDR3 reads CASRRDTLNTEAFF. CDR3 DNA: TGTGCCAGCAGGCGGGACACCTTGAACACTGAAGCTTTCTTT.

The sample holds a few counts of this clone. The chain couples TRBV25-1 to TRBJ1-2; TRBD1 might be the D (5 bases). This CDR3 is built from 12 residues. V was pared by 2 bases and J by 8 bases, with 9 bases between. Germline V gene data show CDR1 as MGHDK and CDR2 as SYGVNS. CDR3 in DNA: TGTGCCAGCAGTGAACTCCAGGGCGGCTACACCTTC. Encoded protein: CASSELQGGYTF.

The CDR3 protein is CASSLMFDTETQYF. CDR3 nucleotide sequence: TGCGCCAGCAGCTTGATGTTCGACACAGAGACCCAGTACTTC. The chain employs TRBV5-1 and TRBJ2-5; D not resolved. Between the trimmed V and J ends, which lost 1 base and 4 bases, there was a span of 11 bases. The length of the CDR3 is 14 residues. Germline V CDR1 and CDR2: SGHRS, YFSETQ. Combining the CDR3 with reference TRBV5-1 and TRBJ2-5 gives the whole variable domain KAGVTQTPRYLIKTRGQQVTLSCSPISGHRSVSWYQQTPGQGLQFLFEYFSETQRNKGNFPGRFSGRQFSNSRSEMNVSTLELGDSALYLCASSLMFDTETQYFGPGTRLLVL.

V is TRBV7-2 and J is TRBJ2-3; TRBD2 agrees at 8 bases. The germline V gene has CDR1 SGHTA and CDR2 FQGNSA. The V gene end was trimmed by 1 base and the J gene end by 0 bases; junction bases not matched to a gene: 6. This CDR3 region has 17 residues. CDR3 in amino acids: CASSLDRGGLSTDTQYF. Here the CDR3 DNA reads TGTGCCAGCAGCTTAGATCGGGGGGGCCTAAGCACAGATACGCAGTATTTT.

The rearrangement uses TRBV11-2 and TRBJ2-3; 11 bases are a match to TRBD1. The ends lost 5 bases at V and 12 bases at J; junction bases unmatched: 10. This CDR3 has 14 amino acids. CDR1 is SGHAT and CDR2 is FQNNGV in the germline V gene. This CDR3 reads CASSQGDRGWVQYF. The CDR3, as DNA: TGTGCCAGCAGCCAAGGGGACAGGGGGTGGGTACAGTATTTT.

The chain recombines TRBV7-2 with TRBJ1-2; 9 positions match TRBD1. This CDR3 has 14 amino acids. Germline-derived CDR1 and CDR2 are SGHTA and FQGNSA. Germline trimming cut 3 bases from V and 7 bases from J; bases unmatched to any gene: 6. CDR3 coding DNA: TGTGCCAGCAGCTTGGCTACAGGGGGCTTTGGCTACACCTTC. Its translation is CASSLATGGFGYTF.

The chain combines TRBV7-2 with TRBJ2-1; 9 bases are a match to TRBD2. J was trimmed by 5 bases and V by 5 bases; bases with no gene match: 10. The CDR3 extends over 16 amino acids. Germline CDR1 SGHTA, CDR2 FQGNSA. In DNA form, the CDR3 reads TGTGCCAGCAGCCTCAAGGTAGCGGGGGAACACAATGAGCAGTTCTTC. It codes for CASSLKVAGEHNEQFF.

This clone has more than one count but fewer than ten. V is TRBV29-1 and J is TRBJ1-4; no reliable D call. Germline CDR1 is SQVTM and CDR2 is ANQGSEA. V was cut by 3 bases and J by 8 bases, with 7 bases left in between. The CDR3 is 11 amino acids. CDR3 bases: TGCAGCGTTGACGGTGGGGAAAAACTGTTTTTT. This encodes CSVDGGEKLFF.

CDR3 amino acids: CASSTRQGGNSPLHF. CDR3 DNA: TGTGCCAGCAGCACCCGACAGGGAGGTAATTCACCCCTCCACTTT. The rearrangement uses TRBV13 and TRBJ1-6; 7 bases line up with TRBD1. Per germline, CDR1 PRHDT and CDR2 FYEKMQ (reference sequence). Germline trimming cut 5 bases from V and 6 bases from J; bases unmatched to any gene: 7. This CDR3 is 15 amino acids long.

The rearrangement links TRBV5-1 to TRBJ1-4; 9 bases line up with TRBD1. Looked up from germline, CDR1 is SGHRS and CDR2 is YFSETQ. The CDR3 contains 15 residues. The V gene end was trimmed by 5 bases and the J gene end by 3 bases; junction bases not matched to a gene: 5. The CDR3 nucleotides are TGCGCCAGCAGTTCTACAGGGGGCTCTAATGAAAAACTGTTTTTT. It encodes CASSSTGGSNEKLFF.

The sample holds one count of this clone. V gene TRBV7-9 combines with J gene TRBJ1-1; D may be TRBD1 (5 bases). V lost 5 bases and J lost 1, with 11 bases in between. The CDR3 is made up of 14 amino acids. The germline gives CDR1 SEHNR, CDR2 FQNEAQ (reference sequence). CDR3 nucleotide sequence: TGTGCCAGCAGCCCCGGGACCAGGAACACTGAAGCTTTCTTT. Its translation: CASSPGTRNTEAFF. The variable domain in full, completed from reference TRBV7-9 and TRBJ1-1, reads DTGVSQNPRHKITKRGQNVTFRCDPISEHNRLYWYRQTLGQGPEFLTYFQNEAQLEKSRLLSDRFSAERPKGSFSTLEIQRTEQGDSAMYLCASSPGTRNTEAFFGQGTRLTVV.

This chain joins TRBV12-2 and TRBJ1-1. TRBV12-2 is an annotated pseudogene. This CDR3 is 14 amino acids long. CDR3 DNA sequence: TGTGCAAGTCGCCTGATCGGGCCTCCTCCGCTAGCTTTCTTT. Protein product: CASRLIGPPPLAFF.

CDR3 in DNA: TGCGCCAGCAGCTTCTCCAGTCAGGGGGCTTCCTACGAGCAGTACTTC. Protein sequence: CASSFSSQGASYEQYF. The V and J genes are TRBV5-1 and TRBJ2-7, with 8 bases identical to TRBD1. The V and J ends lost 2 bases and 1 base, in that order; junction bases with no gene match: 8. The CDR3 runs 16 residues. Per the germline V gene, CDR1 is SGHRS and CDR2 is YFSETQ.

This clone was detected only a few times. CDR3 loop: CASSRTNSMGEKLFF. CDR3 coding DNA: TGTGCCAGCAGCCGGACGAACTCCATGGGAGAAAAACTGTTTTTT. The V call is TRBV5-4, the J call TRBJ1-4; no firm D call. Germline V gene data show CDR1 as SGHNT and CDR2 as YYREEE (reference sequence). This CDR3 spans 15 amino acids. The V and J ends lost 4 bases and 8 bases respectively, with 18 bases between them.

The rearrangement uses TRBV9 and TRBJ1-4; TRBD1 matches at 10 bases. Germline assignment: CDR1 SGDLS and CDR2 YYNGEE. Unmatched junction bases numbered 3, after V lost 0 bases and J lost 7 bases. This CDR3 has 15 amino acids. CDR3 in DNA: TGTGCCAGCAGCGTAGGGGGACAGGGGTTTGAAAAACTGTTTTTT. This translates into CASSVGGQGFEKLFF.

The chain couples TRBV5-1 to TRBJ1-2; 8 nucleotides match TRBD1. The CDR3 sequence is 18 residues long. V lost 4 bases and J lost 5; bases outside the gene matches: 19. The V gene's germline CDR1 is SGHRS and CDR2 YFSETQ. The CDR3 is CASSRYLREAGGEYGYTF. In nucleotides, the CDR3 is TGCGCCAGCAGCCGGTACCTTAGAGAGGCAGGGGGCGAATATGGCTACACCTTC.